This section outlines one T cell receptor (beta chain) sequence together with its context. This clonotype was observed once. The antigen it recognizes is unknown. Base qualities are missing; no much larger clone stands one base away. One read yields weak evidence. To analyze paired alpha-beta TCRs of CD8+ T cells, the researchers used an expanded emulsion RT-PCR method with primers covering all TCR V genes. CD8+ T cells were isolated with a CD8 positive selection kit and were then incubated overnight in roughly 9.4 IU/mL IL-2 prior to emulsion RT-PCR. The receptor library was made with emulsion pairing. A second nested PCR with blocking oligos suppressed unpaired genes, then a third nested PCR added Illumina adaptors and barcodes. Between roughly 4,500 and 280,000 T cells, along with C-region, Stepout and V-region primers, were included in each emulsion RT-PCR master mix. The emulsions were generated using the Micellula Emulsion and Purification Kit, and the RT-PCR was run with Qiagen OneStep RT-PCR reagents. Pooled libraries were sequenced with paired-end 2 x 250 reads on an Illumina MiSeq. Processing in the source paper ran as follows. In Galaxy, read pairs were joined and then clipped at the engineered overlap into separate alpha and beta files, and any unclipped reads were discarded. To assign alpha-beta pairs, the researchers used CompleteTCR, a MiTCR-based pipeline that relies on an R script to link chains sharing read cluster identifiers. TCR sequences that were observed only once, about 1-3.4% of the total, were removed as potential sequencing errors. TCRdb cleaned the public reads at Q25 with fastp, built clones with MiXCR and kept in-frame beta chains. All rows with the same CDR3 protein become a single entry with the most common DNA and genes. These V and J calls rely on TCRdb rather than the paper's analysis. The table for this sample lists about 40,000 distinct CDR3 sequences; less than 55% of them were counted only once. The top ten constitute about 60% of the sample.

The sample comes from a study of T cell repertoires in breast cancer listed by TCRdb under 2016. Background on the whole study: Tumors, lymph nodes and peripheral blood lymphocytes from breast cancer patients were profiled in the study, along with peripheral blood from healthy control donors. ER+/PR+ status was present in the majority of the approximately 21 patient tumors that were analyzed for shared TCRs. Controls included nine healthy donors of an age range similar to the patients. Sequencing yielded on average around 500,000 sequences per sample and around 10 reads per input cell. Given the low mutational burden of breast cancer and the rarity of common mutations in breast cancer, it was reasoned that TCRs shared between breast cancer patients would target shared antigens. Tumors and tumor-involved lymph nodes were minced, digested with Liberase and DNase, and then passed through 70-um and 40-um filters. Tumor-free lymph nodes were processed without enzymatic digestion, and Ficoll was used to separate blood samples.

The full study reports these points: Shared TCRs were encoded by various nucleotide sequences, which suggests selection and expansion based on antigen. Sentinel lymph nodes involved by tumor shared about fourfold more TCRs with matched tumor repertoires than tumor-free nodes did (7.7% versus 2%). TRBV7 predominance was observed among shared TCRs, which possibly reflected tumor recognition or mispriming bias from eight TRBV7 primers. Genuine antitumor clones may have been missed because singleton TCRs were discarded and only part of each tumor was sampled. Emulsion RT-PCR was considered qualitative rather than quantitative, since transcript abundance and primer differences skewed clone recovery. Some 17 TCR pairs were shared across seven or more patient tumors and were rarely found in control blood, which suggests possible tumor specificity.

Trimming costs V 2 bases and J 1 base, and their ends lie 11 bases apart. Taken from the germline V gene (reference sequence), the CDR1 and CDR2 loops are PRHDT and FYEKMQ. The CDR3, cysteine through phenylalanine, is 15 amino acids long. Only the CDR3 DNA is retained, 45 bases long and in frame from the first base. Sequencing input: CD8+ T cells. The rearrangement joined TRBV13 to TRBJ2-5; TRBD2 is a possible D gene, resting on 6 matching bases. The clonotype was recovered from a pool of human donors with breast cancer or a healthy control (not recorded which). The nucleotide sequence is given as TGTGCCAGCAGCTTAACGCTAGCGAGCCAAGAGACCCAGTACTTC. Translated, it gives CASSLTLASQETQYF.